The clone carrying this T cell receptor beta chain was counted a single time. Antigen: not known. No infections or other immune events were documented during collection. Some clones are missing from TCRdb's copy, which holds only in-frame ones; the method was immunoSEQ multiplex PCR. The data contain roughly 96,000 clones, approximately 86% of them singletons. J lost 4 bases, V lost 5 bases, and 13 bases had no gene match. The CDR3 runs to 16 residues. CDR1 is SGHAT, CDR2 FQNNGV, per germline. The entry originates in a study of identifying expanded T cells in peripheral blood. Study results and limitations: Over two and four weeks, about 17 and 20 clones changed, versus approximately 1.2 between replicates.

The sample comprised blood. The V call is TRBV11-2, the J call TRBJ2-7; 8 positions match TRBD1. The clonotype originates from a person aged 18 to 69 in good health. CDR3 sequence: CASSPNRGKGVYEQYF. The CDR3 region has the DNA TGTGCCAGCAGCCCGAACAGGGGGAAGGGGGTATACGAGCAGTACTTC.